A single T cell receptor beta chain is shown here with its context. Other DNA sequences in the sample encode the same CDR3. The CDR3 runs 13 residues. Germline CDR1 SNHLY, CDR2 FYNNEI. Deletions cut 1 base from V and 1 base from J, with 4 bases between. This record belongs to a study of blood T cell repertoires in COVID-19. Assay: immunoSEQ multiplex PCR; the TCRdb copy retains only in-frame clones and omits some. Here the sample spans 140,000 or so clones, roughly 85% being singletons. This receptor was identified in a human donor with acute or convalescent COVID-19. The donor label of this sample is uncertain. The sequenced sample consisted of peripheral blood. The V call is TRBV2, the J call TRBJ1-1; D uncertain. The CDR3 reads CASSEGRNTEAFF. CDR3 nucleotide sequence: TGTGCCAGCAGTGAAGGGAGGAACACTGAAGCTTTCTTT.